The 12 T cell receptor beta chains below all came from one sample that was sequenced in a study of technical replicates of blood from a handful of donors. Some clones are missing from TCRdb's copy, which holds only in-frame ones; the method was immunoSEQ multiplex PCR. The sample consists of around 54,000 clones, 95% to 97% of them appearing once. The specimen was T cells isolated from PBMCs. The origin of the receptors is a human donor in good health.

The rearrangement joins TRBV6-6 to TRBJ1-3; no firm D call. CDR1 MNHNY and CDR2 SVGAGI come from the germline V gene (reference sequence). This CDR3 region has 12 residues. Trimming stripped 2 bases from V and 8 bases from J, with 7 bases between. The CDR3 loop is CASSYEYYTIYF. The CDR3, as DNA: TGTGCCAGCAGTTACGAGTACTACACCATATATTTT.

The chain carries TRBV5-6 and TRBJ1-5; TRBD1 matches at 8 bases. The CDR3 covers 14 residues. Germline CDR1 is SGHDT and CDR2 is YYEEEE. The ends lost 2 bases at V and 6 bases at J; junction bases unmatched: 4. The CDR3 sequence: CASSFRTGIQPQHF. For the CDR3, the DNA is TGTGCCAGCAGCTTCCGGACAGGGATTCAGCCCCAGCATTTT.

This chain connects TRBV19 to TRBJ1-2, with no clear D. V was clipped by 4 bases and J by 10 bases, with 19 bases between them. Germline lookup yields CDR1 LNHDA and CDR2 SQIVND (reference sequence). The CDR3 totals 14 residues. The CDR3 DNA is TGTGCCAGTAGTAATGCAGAACTGAGGAGGGCCTACACCTTC. Its protein is CASSNAELRRAYTF. The full variable domain, in which reference TRBV19 and TRBJ1-2 provide the parts outside the CDR3, is DGGITQSPKYLFRKEGQNVTLSCEQNLNHDAMYWYRQDPGQGLRLIYYSQIVNDFQKGDIAEGYSVSREKKESFPLTVTSAQKNPTAFYLCASSNAELRRAYTFGSGTRLTVV.

This chain uses TRBV2 with TRBJ2-7; 9 positions match TRBD2. The V gene's germline CDR1 is SNHLY and CDR2 FYNNEI. The CDR3 covers 13 residues. V shed 7 bases and J 4 bases; nucleotides not matched to a gene: 5. CDR3 bases: TGTGCCAGCACCGAGGCGGGAGGGTACGAGCAGTACTTC. Amino acids: CASTEAGGYEQYF.

The J gene is TRBJ2-7, the V gene TRBV18, with TRBD1 matching 7 bases. The CDR3 totals 14 residues. V shed 4 bases and J 12 bases; nucleotides not matched to a gene: 15. CDR1 is KGHSH and CDR2 is LQKENI in the germline V gene. The CDR3 reads CASSLTDRTSSLYF. As DNA, the CDR3 is TGTGCCAGCTCACTTACGGACAGGACCTCAAGTCTGTACTTC.

V usage is TRBV6-5 and J usage is TRBJ2-2; D call uncertain. V gave up 10 bases and J gave up 4 bases, with 13 bases separating them. This CDR3 spans 13 amino acids. CDR1 and CDR2 (germline): MNHEY, SVGAGI. In DNA, the CDR3 is TGTGCCACCAAACGACATACCACCGGGGAGCTGTTTTTT. Translating gives CATKRHTTGELFF.

The CDR3 nucleotides are TGTGCCAGCAGTGAAGCGGGAGAAGGAGATACGCAGTATTTT. Protein sequence: CASSEAGEGDTQYF. V and J are TRBV28 and TRBJ2-3; 8 nucleotides agree with TRBD2. Germline lookup yields CDR1 MDHEN and CDR2 SYDVKM. The CDR3 extends over 14 amino acids. Unmatched junction bases numbered 6, after V lost 5 bases and J lost 5 bases.

Notes on this clone: The junction departs from germline at one end; a sequencing error may be responsible. This chain links TRBV29-1 with TRBJ1-2, with 7 bases lining up with TRBD1. The germline gives CDR1 SQVTM, CDR2 ANQGSEA. CDR3 size: 13 residues. Here the CDR3 DNA reads TGCAGCGCTGAATCACAGGGGATCGATGGCTACACCTTC. This sequence encodes CSAESQGIDGYTF.

The rearrangement links TRBV15 to TRBJ1-4, with a tentative D call TRBD1 (6 bases). The germline V gene encodes CDR1 LNHNV and CDR2 YYDKDF (reference sequence). V was clipped by 8 bases and J by 6 bases, with 25 bases between them. The CDR3 contains 17 residues. This CDR3 reads CATSIGGGWQGHEKLFF. The DNA of the CDR3 is TGTGCCACCTCCATCGGGGGGGGGTGGCAGGGGCATGAAAAACTGTTTTTT.

This rearrangement joins TRBV7-3 to TRBJ1-1; D possibly corresponds to TRBD1 (6 bases). The CDR3 has 17 amino acids. Germline V gene data show CDR1 as SGHTA and CDR2 as FQGTGA. Trimming took off 2 bases at V and 1 base at J, with 17 bases between the two ends. The chain's CDR3 is CASSLGILRGRNTEAFF. The CDR3 nucleotides are TGTGCCAGCAGCTTAGGGATCCTCAGGGGTCGGAACACTGAAGCTTTCTTT.

This clone was recorded only once. This rearrangement joins TRBV19 to TRBJ2-7, with D possibly being TRBD1 (6 bases). This CDR3 is 14 amino acids long. Between the trimmed V and J ends, which lost 11 bases and 5 bases, there was a span of 22 bases. Germline V gene lookup returns CDR1 LNHDA and CDR2 SQIVND (reference sequence). The CDR3 bases are TGTGCCGTGAAGGGGGATGACAGGAACCACGAGCAGTACTTC. Amino acid sequence: CAVKGDDRNHEQYF.

The rearrangement joins TRBV7-9 to TRBJ1-1, with D possibly matching TRBD1 (6 bases). Germline V gene lookup returns CDR1 SEHNR and CDR2 FQNEAQ (reference sequence). Trimming took 6 bases from V and 0 from J, leaving 11 bases between them. The CDR3 is made up of 14 amino acids. CDR3 residues: CASSYRDMNTEAFF. In DNA, the CDR3 is TGTGCCAGCAGTTACAGGGACATGAACACTGAAGCTTTCTTT.